This T cell receptor (beta chain) is from a study of CD8 T cells in Susac syndrome. Study background: Active disease was present in more than 5 of the sequenced Susac syndrome patients, whereas roughly 8 of them were in remission.

General study points: The CD4+ T cell repertoires of Susac syndrome were found to show no clonal expansion.

The authors sequenced TCR beta from blood CD8+ and CD4+ T cells. The authors negatively isolated CD8+ and CD4+ T cells and FACS-enriched TEMRA cells. This CDR3 is 14 amino acids long. The germline V gene has CDR1 MGHRA and CDR2 YSYEKL. Trimming shortened V by 1 base and J by 0 bases, and 6 bases separated the two germline ends. As regards this clonotype: Its specificity is unknown.

Reverse transcription of roughly 0.5 to 1 ug RNA used random hexamers. TCRdb re-called the immunoSEQ multiplex PCR reads through MiXCR, storing one row per CDR3 protein. The top ten clones hold about 0.14% of a sample with around 140,000 distinct CDR3 sequences, 85% to 95% of them seen once. The sample was CD4+ T cells from PBMCs. This receptor was taken from a human donor with Susac syndrome. The chain employs TRBV4-1 and TRBJ1-1; no clear D. CDR3 nucleotides: TGCGCCAGCAGCCAAGTCAACATGAACACTGAAGCTTTCTTT. Residues: CASSQVNMNTEAFF.